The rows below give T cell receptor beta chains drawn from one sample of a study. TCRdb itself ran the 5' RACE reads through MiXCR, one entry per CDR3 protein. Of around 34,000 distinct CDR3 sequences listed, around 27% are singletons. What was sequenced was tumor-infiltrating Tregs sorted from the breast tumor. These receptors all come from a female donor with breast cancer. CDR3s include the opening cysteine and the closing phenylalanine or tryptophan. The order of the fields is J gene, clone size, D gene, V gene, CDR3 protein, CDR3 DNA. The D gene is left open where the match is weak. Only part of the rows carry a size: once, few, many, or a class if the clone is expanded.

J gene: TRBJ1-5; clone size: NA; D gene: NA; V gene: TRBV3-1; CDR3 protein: CASSKGPPCWNQPQHF; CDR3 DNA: TGTGCCAGCAGCAAGGGACCCCCTTGTTGGAATCAGCCCCAGCACTTT
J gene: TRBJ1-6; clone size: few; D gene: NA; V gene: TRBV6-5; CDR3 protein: CASSYGGGLYSPLHF; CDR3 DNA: TGTGCCAGCAGTTACGGGGGGGGCTTGTATTCACCCCTCCACTTT
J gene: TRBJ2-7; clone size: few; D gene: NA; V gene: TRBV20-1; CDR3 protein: CSANGRISYEQYF; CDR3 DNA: TGCAGTGCCAACGGACGTATATCCTACGAGCAGTACTTC
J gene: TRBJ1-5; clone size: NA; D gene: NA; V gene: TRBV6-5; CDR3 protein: CASSPLGSNQPQHF; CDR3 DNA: TGTGCCAGCAGCCCTCTAGGGAGCAATCAGCCCCAGCATTTT
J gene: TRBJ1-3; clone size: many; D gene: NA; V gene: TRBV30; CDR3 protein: CAWSVHGNTIYF; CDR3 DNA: TGTGCCTGGAGTGTACACGGAAACACCATATATTTT
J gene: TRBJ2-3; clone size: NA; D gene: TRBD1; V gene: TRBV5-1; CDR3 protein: CASSYGTGHRGDTQYF; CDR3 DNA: TGCGCCAGCAGCTATGGGACAGGTCACCGAGGGGATACGCAGTATTTT
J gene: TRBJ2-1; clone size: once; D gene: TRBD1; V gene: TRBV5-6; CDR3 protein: CASSLGGTGSHNEQFF; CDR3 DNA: TGTGCCAGCAGCTTGGGGGGGACAGGATCCCACAATGAGCAGTTCTTC
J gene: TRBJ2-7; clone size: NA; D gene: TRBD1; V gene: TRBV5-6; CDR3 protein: CASSFVRDRGPYEQYF; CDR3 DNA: TGTGCCAGCAGCTTTGTGAGGGACAGGGGTCCCTACGAGCAGTACTTC
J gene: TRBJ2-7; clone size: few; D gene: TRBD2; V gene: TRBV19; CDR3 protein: CASSLAGTSHEQYF; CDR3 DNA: TGTGCCAGTAGTCTAGCGGGCACCTCCCACGAGCAGTACTTC
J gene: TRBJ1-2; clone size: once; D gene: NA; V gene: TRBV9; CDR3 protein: CANSEGDVGYYGDTF; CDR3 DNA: TGTGCCAACAGCGAGGGGGACGTCGGGTACTATGGCGACACCTTC
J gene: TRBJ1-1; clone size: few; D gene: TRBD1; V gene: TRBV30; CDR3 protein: CAWGTGPTEAFF; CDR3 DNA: TGTGCCTGGGGGACAGGGCCAACTGAAGCTTTCTTT
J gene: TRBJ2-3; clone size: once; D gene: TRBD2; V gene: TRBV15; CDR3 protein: CATNPGASGRGPDTQYF; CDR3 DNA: TGTGCCACCAACCCTGGGGCTAGCGGGAGGGGACCAGATACGCAGTATTTT
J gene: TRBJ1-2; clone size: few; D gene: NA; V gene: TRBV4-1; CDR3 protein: CASSQDPLQGYLSGYTF; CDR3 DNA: TGCGCCAGCAGCCAAGATCCCCTCCAGGGTTATCTCTCTGGCTACACCTTC
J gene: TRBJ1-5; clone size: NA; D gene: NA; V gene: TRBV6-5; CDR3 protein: CASSYPGATQPQHF; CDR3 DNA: TGTGCCAGCAGTTACCCGGGAGCTACTCAGCCCCAGCATTTT
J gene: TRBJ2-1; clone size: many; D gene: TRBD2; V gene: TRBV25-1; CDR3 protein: CASRGGLAAYNEQFF; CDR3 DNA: TGTGCCAGCAGAGGTGGACTAGCGGCCTACAATGAGCAGTTCTTC
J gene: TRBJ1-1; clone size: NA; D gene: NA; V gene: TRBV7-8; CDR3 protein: CACSLVQHRNTEAFF; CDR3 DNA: TGTGCCTGCAGCTTAGTCCAGCATAGGAACACTGAAGCTTTTTTT
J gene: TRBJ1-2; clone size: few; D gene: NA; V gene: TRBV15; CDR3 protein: CATSRDRNAGDGYTF; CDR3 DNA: TGTGCCACCAGCAGAGATCGGAACGCTGGGGATGGCTACACCTTC
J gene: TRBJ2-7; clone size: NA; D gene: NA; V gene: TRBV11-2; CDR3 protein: CASSQYIAYEQYF; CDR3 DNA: TGTGCCAGCAGCCAGTACATAGCCTACGAGCAGTACTTC
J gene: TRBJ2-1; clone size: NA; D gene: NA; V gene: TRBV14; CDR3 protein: CASSPRGRGLNEQFF; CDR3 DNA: TGTGCCAGCAGCCCCCGCGGTAGAGGGCTCAATGAGCAGTTCTTC
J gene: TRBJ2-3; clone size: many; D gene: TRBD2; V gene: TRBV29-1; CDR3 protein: CSVEAGLDTDTQYF; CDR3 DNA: TGCAGCGTTGAGGCGGGACTAGACACAGATACGCAGTATTTT
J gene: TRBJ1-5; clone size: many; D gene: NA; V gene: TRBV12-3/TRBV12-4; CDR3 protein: CASSLGAGDQPQHF; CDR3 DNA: TGTGCCAGCAGTTTAGGGGCCGGCGATCAGCCCCAGCATTTT
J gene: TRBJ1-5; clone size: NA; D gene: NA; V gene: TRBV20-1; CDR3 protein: CSASPTGKVGQPQHF; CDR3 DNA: TGCAGTGCTAGCCCCACAGGGAAGGTGGGTCAGCCCCAGCATTTT
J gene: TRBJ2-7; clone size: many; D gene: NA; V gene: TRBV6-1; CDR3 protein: CASSDSGSYEQYF; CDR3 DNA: TGTGCCAGCAGTGATTCCGGCTCCTACGAGCAGTACTTC
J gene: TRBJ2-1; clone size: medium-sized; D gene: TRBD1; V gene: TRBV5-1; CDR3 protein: CASSTRDRGFDEQFF; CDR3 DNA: TGCGCCAGCAGCACCCGGGACAGGGGTTTTGATGAGCAGTTCTTC
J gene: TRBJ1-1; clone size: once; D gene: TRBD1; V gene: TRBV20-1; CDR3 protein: CSASVGQGWTEALF; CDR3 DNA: TGCAGTGCTAGCGTGGGACAGGGGTGGACTGAAGCTTTGTTT
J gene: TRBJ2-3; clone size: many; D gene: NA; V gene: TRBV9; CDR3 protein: CASSVAPTGSSTDTQYF; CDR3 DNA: TGTGCCAGCAGCGTAGCCCCGACTGGATCTAGCACAGATACGCAGTATTTT
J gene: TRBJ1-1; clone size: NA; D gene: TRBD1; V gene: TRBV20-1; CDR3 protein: CSASKLQGAANTEAFF; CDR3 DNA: TGCAGTGCTAGCAAACTTCAGGGGGCCGCGAACACTGAAGCTTTCTTT
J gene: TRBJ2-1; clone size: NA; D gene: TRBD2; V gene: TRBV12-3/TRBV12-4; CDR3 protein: CASSFIPGLAEWSSYNEQFF; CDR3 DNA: TGTGCCAGCAGTTTTATTCCCGGACTAGCGGAATGGAGCTCCTACAATGAGCAGTTCTTC
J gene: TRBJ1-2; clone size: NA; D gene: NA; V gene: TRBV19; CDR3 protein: CASSISQTTNYGYTF; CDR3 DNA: TGTGCCAGTAGTATAAGCCAGACGACTAACTATGGCTACACCTTC
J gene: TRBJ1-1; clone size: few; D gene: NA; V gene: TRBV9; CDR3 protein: CASTPLGTAMNTEAFF; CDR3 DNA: TGTGCCAGCACCCCCCTCGGGACGGCCATGAACACTGAAGCTTTCTTT
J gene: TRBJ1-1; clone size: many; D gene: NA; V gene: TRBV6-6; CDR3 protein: CASSYKPGGNTEAFF; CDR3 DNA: TGTGCCAGCAGTTACAAGCCGGGGGGTAACACTGAAGCTTTCTTT
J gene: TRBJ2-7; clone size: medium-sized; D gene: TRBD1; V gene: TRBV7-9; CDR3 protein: CASGRQGREQYF; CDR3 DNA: TGTGCCAGCGGCAGACAGGGTCGCGAGCAGTACTTC
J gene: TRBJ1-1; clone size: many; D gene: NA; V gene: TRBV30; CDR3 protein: CAGTSRNTEAFF; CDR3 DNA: TGTGCCGGGACCTCAAGGAACACTGAAGCTTTCTTT
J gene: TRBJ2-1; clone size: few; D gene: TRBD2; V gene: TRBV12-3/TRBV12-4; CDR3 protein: CASSFSGGSSYNEQFF; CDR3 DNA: TGTGCCAGCAGTTTCAGCGGGGGCAGCTCCTACAATGAGCAGTTCTTC
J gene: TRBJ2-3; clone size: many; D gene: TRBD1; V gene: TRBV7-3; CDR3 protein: CASSSGTGSDTQYF; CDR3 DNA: TGTGCCAGCAGCTCAGGGACAGGGTCCGATACGCAGTATTTT
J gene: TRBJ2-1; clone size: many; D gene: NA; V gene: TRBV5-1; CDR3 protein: CASSLGEPGKGYPHNEQFF; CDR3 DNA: TGCGCCAGCAGCTTGGGGGAACCCGGTAAAGGCTACCCACACAATGAGCAGTTCTTC
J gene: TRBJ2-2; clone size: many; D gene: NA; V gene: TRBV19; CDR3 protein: CASSISKATGELFF; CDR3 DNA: TGTGCCAGTAGTATAAGTAAAGCCACCGGGGAGCTGTTTTTT
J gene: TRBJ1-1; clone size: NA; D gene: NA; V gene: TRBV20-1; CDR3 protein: CSAVKGVLEAFF; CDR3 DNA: TGCAGTGCCGTTAAGGGAGTCCTTGAAGCTTTCTTT
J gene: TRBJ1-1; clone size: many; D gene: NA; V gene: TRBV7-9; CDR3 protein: CASSYGGVEAFF; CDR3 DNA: TGTGCCAGCAGCTACGGGGGGGTTGAAGCTTTCTTT
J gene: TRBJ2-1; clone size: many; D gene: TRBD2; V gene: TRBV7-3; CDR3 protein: CASSRLAGVDEQFF; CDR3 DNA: TGTGCCAGCAGCCGACTAGCGGGAGTAGATGAGCAGTTCTTC
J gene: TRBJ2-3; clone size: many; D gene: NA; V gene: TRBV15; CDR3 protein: CATNGRRTDTQYF; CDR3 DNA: TGTGCCACCAATGGGAGGAGAACAGATACGCAGTATTTT
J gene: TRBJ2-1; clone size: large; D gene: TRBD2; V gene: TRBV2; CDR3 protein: CASRERDESYNEQFF; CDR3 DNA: TGTGCCAGCAGAGAGCGGGACGAGAGTTACAATGAGCAGTTCTTC
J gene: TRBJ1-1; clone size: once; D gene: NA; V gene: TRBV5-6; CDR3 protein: CASSLRALNTEAFF; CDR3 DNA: TGTGCCAGCAGCTTAAGGGCACTGAACACTGAAGCTTTCTTT
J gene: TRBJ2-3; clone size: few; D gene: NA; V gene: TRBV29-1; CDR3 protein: CSVDQGSTDTQYF; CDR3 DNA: TGCAGCGTTGACCAGGGGAGCACAGATACGCAGTATTTT
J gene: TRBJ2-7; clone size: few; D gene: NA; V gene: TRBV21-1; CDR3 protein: CASVQGRYEQYF; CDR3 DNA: TGTGCCAGCGTTCAAGGGCGGTACGAGCAGTACTTC
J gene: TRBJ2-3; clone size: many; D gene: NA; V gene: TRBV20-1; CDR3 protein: CSATPLLAIYTQYF; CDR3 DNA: TGCAGTGCTACCCCCCTACTAGCTATCTATACGCAGTATTTT
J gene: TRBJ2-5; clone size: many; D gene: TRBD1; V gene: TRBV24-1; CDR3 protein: CATSDPASTGGPQETQYF; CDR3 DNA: TGTGCCACCAGTGACCCCGCCTCGACAGGGGGACCACAAGAGACCCAGTACTTC
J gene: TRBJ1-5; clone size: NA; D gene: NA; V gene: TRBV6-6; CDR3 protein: CASTRNREQPQHF; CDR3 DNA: TGTGCCAGCACCCGTAATAGGGAGCAGCCCCAGCATTTT
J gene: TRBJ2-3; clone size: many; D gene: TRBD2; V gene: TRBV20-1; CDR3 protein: CSVSGRKGTDTQYF; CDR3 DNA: TGCAGTGTTAGCGGGAGAAAGGGCACAGATACGCAGTATTTT